One T cell receptor beta chain is described in this entry. Method: immunoSEQ multiplex PCR; TCRdb's copy keeps in-frame clones and lacks some. The sample lists 260,000 or so clones, about 91% occurring once. This entry is derived from a study of blood T cell repertoires in COVID-19. The CDR3 has 16 amino acids. The V and J ends lost 2 bases and 0 bases respectively, with 11 bases between them. The germline V gene has CDR1 KGHSH and CDR2 LQKENI. The chain is built from TRBV18 and TRBJ1-5, with unresolved D. Specimen: PBMCs or T cells enriched from blood (not recorded which). The TCR was taken from a woman in her twenties or thirties with acute COVID-19. The CDR3 DNA follows: TGTGCCAGCTCACCAGATAGAGGTTATAGCAATCAGCCCCAGCATTTT. It specifies CASSPDRGYSNQPQHF. The full variable domain, in which reference TRBV18 and TRBJ1-5 provide the parts outside the CDR3, is NAGVMQNPRHLVRRRGQEARLRCSPMKGHSHVYWYRQLPEEGLKFMVYLQKENIIDESGMPKERFSAEFPKEGPSILRIQQVVRGDSAAYFCASSPDRGYSNQPQHFGDGTRLSIL.